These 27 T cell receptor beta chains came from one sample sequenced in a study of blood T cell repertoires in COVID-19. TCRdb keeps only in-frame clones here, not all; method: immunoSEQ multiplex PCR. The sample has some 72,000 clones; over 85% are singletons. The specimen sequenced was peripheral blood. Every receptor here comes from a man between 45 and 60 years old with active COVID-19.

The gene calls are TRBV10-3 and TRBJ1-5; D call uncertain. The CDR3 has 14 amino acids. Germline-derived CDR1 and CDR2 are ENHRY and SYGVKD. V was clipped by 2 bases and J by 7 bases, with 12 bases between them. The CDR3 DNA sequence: TGTGCCATCAGTGAGGGTCAGTTCCAGCAGCCCCAGCATTTT. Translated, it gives CAISEGQFQQPQHF.

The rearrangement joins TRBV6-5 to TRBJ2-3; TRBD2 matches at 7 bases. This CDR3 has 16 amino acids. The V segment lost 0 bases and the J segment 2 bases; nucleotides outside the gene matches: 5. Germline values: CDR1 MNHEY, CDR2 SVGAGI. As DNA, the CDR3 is TGTGCCAGCAGTTACTCGTCTAGCGGATCCACAGATACGCAGTATTTT. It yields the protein CASSYSSSGSTDTQYF.

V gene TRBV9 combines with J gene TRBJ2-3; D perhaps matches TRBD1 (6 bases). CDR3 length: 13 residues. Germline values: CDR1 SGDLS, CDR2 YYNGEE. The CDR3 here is CASGTPLEDTQYF. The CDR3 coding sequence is TGTGCGTCGGGGACACCACTCGAGGATACGCAGTATTTT.

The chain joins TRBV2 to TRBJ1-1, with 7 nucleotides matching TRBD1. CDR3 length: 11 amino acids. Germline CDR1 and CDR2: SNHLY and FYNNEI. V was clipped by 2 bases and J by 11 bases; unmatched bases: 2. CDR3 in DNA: TGTGCCAGCAGTGAAAGGGGGCCTGCTTTCTTT. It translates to CASSERGPAFF.

In DNA form, the CDR3 reads TGTGCCAGCAGTAAACAGGGGAATCAGCCCCAGCATTTT. Protein sequence: CASSKQGNQPQHF. The rearrangement links TRBV12-3 or TRBV12-4 to TRBJ1-5; 7 bases line up with TRBD1. CDR3 length: 13 amino acids. V was clipped by 5 bases and J by 4 bases; unmatched bases: 2.

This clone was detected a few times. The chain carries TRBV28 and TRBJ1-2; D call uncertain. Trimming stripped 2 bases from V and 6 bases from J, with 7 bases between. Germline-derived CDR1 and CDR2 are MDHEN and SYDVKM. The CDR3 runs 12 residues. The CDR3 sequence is CASSLGSHGYTF. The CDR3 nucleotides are TGTGCCAGCAGTTTAGGGAGCCATGGCTACACCTTC.

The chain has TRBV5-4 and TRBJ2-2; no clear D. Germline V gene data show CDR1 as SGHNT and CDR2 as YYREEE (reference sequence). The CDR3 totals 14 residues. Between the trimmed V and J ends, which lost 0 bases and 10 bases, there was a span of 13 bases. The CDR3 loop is CASSLDSGSMELFF. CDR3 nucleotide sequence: TGTGCCAGCAGCTTGGATTCCGGGTCCATGGAGCTGTTTTTT.

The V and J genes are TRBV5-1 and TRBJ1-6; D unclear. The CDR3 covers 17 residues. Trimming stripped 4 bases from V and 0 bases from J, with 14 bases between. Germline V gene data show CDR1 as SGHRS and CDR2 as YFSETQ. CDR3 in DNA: TGCGCCAGCAGCACCGGGGAGATAAGCTCCTATAATTCACCCCTCCACTTT. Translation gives CASSTGEISSYNSPLHF.

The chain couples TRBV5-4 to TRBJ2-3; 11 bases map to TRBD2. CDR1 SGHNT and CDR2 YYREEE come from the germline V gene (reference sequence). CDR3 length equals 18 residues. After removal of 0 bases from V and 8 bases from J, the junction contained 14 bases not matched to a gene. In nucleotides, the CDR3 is TGTGCCAGCAGCTTGGCCGCCTCCGGTCTAGCGGGAGGAGGTACGCAGTATTTT. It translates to CASSLAASGLAGGGTQYF.

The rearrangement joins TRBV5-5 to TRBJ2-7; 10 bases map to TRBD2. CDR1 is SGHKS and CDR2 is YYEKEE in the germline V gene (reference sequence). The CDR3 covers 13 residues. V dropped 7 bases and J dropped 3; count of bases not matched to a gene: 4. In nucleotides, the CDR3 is TGTGCCAGCGGACTAGCGGCGAACTACGAGCAGTACTTC. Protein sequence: CASGLAANYEQYF.

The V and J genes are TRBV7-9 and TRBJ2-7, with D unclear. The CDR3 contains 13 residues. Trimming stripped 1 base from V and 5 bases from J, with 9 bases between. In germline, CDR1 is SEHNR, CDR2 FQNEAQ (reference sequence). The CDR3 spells CASSLGQMNEQYF. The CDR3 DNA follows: TGTGCCAGCAGCTTAGGGCAGATGAACGAGCAGTACTTC.

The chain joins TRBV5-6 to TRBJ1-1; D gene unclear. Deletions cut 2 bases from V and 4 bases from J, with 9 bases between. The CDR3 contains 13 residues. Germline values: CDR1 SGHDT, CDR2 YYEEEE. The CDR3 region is CASSFLSTTEAFF. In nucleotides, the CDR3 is TGTGCCAGCAGCTTTCTTAGTACCACTGAAGCTTTCTTT. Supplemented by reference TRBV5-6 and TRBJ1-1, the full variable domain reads DAGVTQSPTHLIKTRGQQVTLRCSPKSGHDTVSWYQQALGQGPQFIFQYYEEEERQRGNFPDRFSGHQFPNYSSELNVNALLLGDSALYLCASSFLSTTEAFFGQGTRLTVV.

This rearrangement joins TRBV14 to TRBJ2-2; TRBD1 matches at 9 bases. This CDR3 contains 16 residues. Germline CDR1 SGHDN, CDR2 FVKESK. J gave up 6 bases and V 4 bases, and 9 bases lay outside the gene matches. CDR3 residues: CASSPGTGTKSGELFF. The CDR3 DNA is TGTGCCAGCAGCCCGGGGACAGGGACGAAGTCCGGGGAGCTGTTTTTT.

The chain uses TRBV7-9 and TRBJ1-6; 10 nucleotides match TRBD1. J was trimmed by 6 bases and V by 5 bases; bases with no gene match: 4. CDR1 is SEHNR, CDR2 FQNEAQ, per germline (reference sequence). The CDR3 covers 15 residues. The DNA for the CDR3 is TGTGCCAGCAGCATCGGACAGGGGGGTAATTCACCCCTCCACTTT. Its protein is CASSIGQGGNSPLHF.

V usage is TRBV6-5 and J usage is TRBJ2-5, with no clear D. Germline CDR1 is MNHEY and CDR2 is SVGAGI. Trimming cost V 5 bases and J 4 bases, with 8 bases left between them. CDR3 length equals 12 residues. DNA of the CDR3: TGTGCCAGCAGTCTAGTACGAGAGACCCAGTACTTC. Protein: CASSLVRETQYF.

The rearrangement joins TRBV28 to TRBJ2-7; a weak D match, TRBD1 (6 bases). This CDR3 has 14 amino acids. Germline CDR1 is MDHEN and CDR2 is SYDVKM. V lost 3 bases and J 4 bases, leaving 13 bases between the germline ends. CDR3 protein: CASSFRGGSYEQYF. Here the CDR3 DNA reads TGTGCCAGCAGTTTTCGTGGGGGCAGTTACGAGCAGTACTTC.

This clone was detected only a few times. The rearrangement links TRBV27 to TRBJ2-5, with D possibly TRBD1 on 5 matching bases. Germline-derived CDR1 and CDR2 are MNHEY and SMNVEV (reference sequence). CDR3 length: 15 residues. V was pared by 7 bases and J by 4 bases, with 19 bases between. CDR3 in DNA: TGTGCCAGCATGTGGGCAGGGTCGTCTCTAGAGACCCAGTACTTC. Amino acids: CASMWAGSSLETQYF.

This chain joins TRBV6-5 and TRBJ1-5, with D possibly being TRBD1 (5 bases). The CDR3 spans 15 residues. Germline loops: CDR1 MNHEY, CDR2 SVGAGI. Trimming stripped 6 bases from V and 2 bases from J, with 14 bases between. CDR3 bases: TGTGCCAGCAGCCACCTAAGGGGTGGCAATCAGCCCCAGCATTTT. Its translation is CASSHLRGGNQPQHF.

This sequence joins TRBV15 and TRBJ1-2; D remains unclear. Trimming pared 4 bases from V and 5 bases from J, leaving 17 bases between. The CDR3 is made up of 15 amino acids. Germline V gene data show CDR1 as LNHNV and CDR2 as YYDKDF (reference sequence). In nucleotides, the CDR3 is TGTGCCACCAGCAAAACACCAGACGGGGAATATGGCTACACCTTC. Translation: CATSKTPDGEYGYTF.

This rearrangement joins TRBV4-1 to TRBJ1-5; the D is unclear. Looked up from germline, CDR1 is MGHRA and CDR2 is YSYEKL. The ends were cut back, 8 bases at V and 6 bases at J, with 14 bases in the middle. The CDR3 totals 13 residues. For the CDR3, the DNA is TGCGCCAGCTGCGCCGCCTCCCCTCAGCCCCAGCATTTT. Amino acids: CASCAASPQPQHF.

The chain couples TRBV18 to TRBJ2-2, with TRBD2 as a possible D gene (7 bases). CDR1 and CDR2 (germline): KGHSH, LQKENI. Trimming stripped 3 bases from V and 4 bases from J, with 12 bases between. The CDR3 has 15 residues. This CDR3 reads CASSPRGAITGELFF. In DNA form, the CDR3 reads TGTGCCAGCTCACCCCGGGGGGCTATCACCGGGGAGCTGTTTTTT. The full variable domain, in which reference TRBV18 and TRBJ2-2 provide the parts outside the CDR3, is NAGVMQNPRHLVRRRGQEARLRCSPMKGHSHVYWYRQLPEEGLKFMVYLQKENIIDESGMPKERFSAEFPKEGPSILRIQQVVRGDSAAYFCASSPRGAITGELFFGEGSRLTVL.

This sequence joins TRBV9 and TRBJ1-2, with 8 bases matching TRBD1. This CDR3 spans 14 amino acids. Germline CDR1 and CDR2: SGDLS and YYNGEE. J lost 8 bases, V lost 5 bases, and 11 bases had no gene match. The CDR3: CASSQDRGMRGYTF. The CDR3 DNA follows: TGTGCCAGCAGTCAAGACAGGGGTATGAGGGGCTACACCTTC. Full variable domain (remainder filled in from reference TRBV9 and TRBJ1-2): DSGVTQTPKHLITATGQRVTLRCSPRSGDLSVYWYQQSLDQGLQFLIQYYNGEERAKGNILERFSAQQFPDLHSELNLSSLELGDSALYFCASSQDRGMRGYTFGSGTRLTVV.

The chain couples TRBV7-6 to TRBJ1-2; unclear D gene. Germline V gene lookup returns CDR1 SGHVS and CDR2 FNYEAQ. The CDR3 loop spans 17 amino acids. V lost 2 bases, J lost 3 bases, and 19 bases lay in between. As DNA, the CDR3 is TGTGCCAGCAGCTTAAGTCTCATTGGGAGATTAGACTATGGCTACACCTTC. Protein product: CASSLSLIGRLDYGYTF.

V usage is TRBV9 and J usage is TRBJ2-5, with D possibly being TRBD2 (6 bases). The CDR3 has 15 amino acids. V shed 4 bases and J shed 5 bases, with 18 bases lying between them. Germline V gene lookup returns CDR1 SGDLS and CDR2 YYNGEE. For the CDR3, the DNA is TGTGCCAGCAGCTCAACGGGAGCTCTCTCGGAGACCCAGTACTTC. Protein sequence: CASSSTGALSETQYF. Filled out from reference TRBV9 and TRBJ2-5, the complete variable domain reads DSGVTQTPKHLITATGQRVTLRCSPRSGDLSVYWYQQSLDQGLQFLIQYYNGEERAKGNILERFSAQQFPDLHSELNLSSLELGDSALYFCASSSTGALSETQYFGPGTRLLVL.

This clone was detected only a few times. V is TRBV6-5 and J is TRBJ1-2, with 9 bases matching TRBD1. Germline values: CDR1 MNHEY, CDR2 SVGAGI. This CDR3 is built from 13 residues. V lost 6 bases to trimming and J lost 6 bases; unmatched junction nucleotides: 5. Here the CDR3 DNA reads TGTGCCAGCAGCCTACAGGGGGCGGATGGCTACACCTTC. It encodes CASSLQGADGYTF.

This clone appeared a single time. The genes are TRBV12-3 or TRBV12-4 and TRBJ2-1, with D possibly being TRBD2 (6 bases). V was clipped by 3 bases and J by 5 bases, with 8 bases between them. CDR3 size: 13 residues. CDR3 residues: CASSFGTHNEQFF. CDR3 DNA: TGTGCCAGCAGTTTCGGGACTCACAATGAGCAGTTCTTC.

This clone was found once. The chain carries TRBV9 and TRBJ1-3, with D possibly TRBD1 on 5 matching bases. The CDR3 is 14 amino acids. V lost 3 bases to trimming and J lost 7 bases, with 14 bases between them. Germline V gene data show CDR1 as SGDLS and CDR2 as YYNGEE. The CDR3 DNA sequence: TGTGCCAGCAGCGGGGGGGTTAAGAGGAACACCATATATTTT. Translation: CASSGGVKRNTIYF.